The 26 T cell receptor beta chains listed next were all sequenced from one sample in a study of T cell responses to AZD1222 COVID-19 vaccine. Sequencing was performed with immunoSEQ multiplex PCR; in TCRdb, only in-frame clones are kept and a portion is missing. The sample includes around 95,000 clones, around 89% of them seen just once. The sequencing here drew on peripheral blood, taken on day 0 of AZD1222 vaccination. Receptors originate from an adult in good health.

This rearrangement joins TRBV29-1 to TRBJ1-3; D gene uncertain. The CDR3 loop spans 13 amino acids. Germline V lookup: CDR1 SQVTM, CDR2 ANQGSEA. V was shortened by 7 bases and J by 2 bases, with 12 bases between the two germline ends. Here the CDR3 DNA reads TGCAGCGCCGAGGGTTGGGCTGGAAACACCATATATTTT. It codes for CSAEGWAGNTIYF.

This sequence joins TRBV6-5 and TRBJ2-7; D perhaps matches TRBD2 (6 bases). The CDR3 runs to 14 residues. Germline values: CDR1 MNHEY, CDR2 SVGAGI. Trimming left V 2 bases short and J 2 bases short, with 10 bases between. The CDR3 region has the DNA TGTGCCAGCAGTTACCATGGAGGGGCCTACGAGCAGTACTTC. Its protein product is CASSYHGGAYEQYF.

The chain joins TRBV5-1 to TRBJ1-1; tentatively, D is TRBD1 (5 bases). The CDR3 runs to 14 residues. Germline CDR1 and CDR2: SGHRS and YFSETQ. V was clipped by 4 bases and J by 4 bases, with 14 bases between them. DNA of the CDR3: TGCGCCAGCAGCATAGCAGGGTTAAGCACTGAAGCTTTCTTT. Its translation: CASSIAGLSTEAFF.

As to this clone: Other DNA sequences of this sample code for an identical CDR3. This chain links TRBV5-6 with TRBJ2-1; D gene uncertain. Trimming pared 4 bases from V and 3 bases from J, leaving 11 bases between. This CDR3 is 14 amino acids long. Germline V CDR1 and CDR2: SGHDT, YYEEEE. The CDR3 is CASSPPRVYNEQFF. CDR3 nucleotide sequence: TGTGCCAGCAGCCCGCCAAGAGTCTACAATGAGCAGTTCTTC.

The table lists this clone with a few counts. The gene calls are TRBV27 and TRBJ2-7; D is unresolved. The CDR3 has 15 amino acids. The V and J ends lost 4 bases and 0 bases respectively, with 13 bases between them. Germline CDR1 reads MNHEY; CDR2 reads SMNVEV (reference sequence). CDR3 sequence: CASSYLRRSSYEQYF. CDR3 bases: TGTGCCAGCAGTTACCTTCGCAGATCCTCCTACGAGCAGTACTTC.

The V gene is TRBV28, the J gene TRBJ2-2; 11 nucleotides line up with TRBD2. Germline values: CDR1 MDHEN, CDR2 SYDVKM. V gave up 2 bases and J gave up 1 base; unmatched junction bases: 3. The CDR3 is 17 residues long. CDR3: CASSLPGTSGNTGELFF. The CDR3, as DNA: TGTGCCAGCAGTTTACCCGGGACTAGCGGGAACACCGGGGAGCTGTTTTTT.

J is TRBJ2-1 and V is TRBV24-1; unclear D gene. V was clipped by 1 base and J by 10 bases, with 25 bases between them. Germline V gene sequence: CDR1 KGHDR, CDR2 SFDVKD. CDR3 length: 18 residues. This chain's CDR3 is CATSDLEEYRALMGEQFF. The CDR3 DNA sequence: TGTGCCACCAGTGATTTAGAGGAATATCGTGCCCTTATGGGGGAGCAGTTCTTC.

This chain uses TRBV27 with TRBJ1-1, with D uncertain. V was clipped by 3 bases and J by 5 bases, with 10 bases between them. Germline CDR1 reads MNHEY; CDR2 reads SMNVEV (reference sequence). CDR3 length equals 13 residues. DNA of the CDR3: TGTGCCAGCAGTTTCAGAGGAAGGACTGAAGCTTTCTTT. This encodes CASSFRGRTEAFF.

The chain couples TRBV7-9 to TRBJ1-6; no clear D. This CDR3 is built from 12 residues. The V end lost 3 bases, the J end lost 9 bases, and 6 bases lay between the germline ends. Germline V gene lookup returns CDR1 SEHNR and CDR2 FQNEAQ (reference sequence). For the CDR3, the DNA is TGTGCCAGCAGCTTGGCGGTTTCACCCCTCCACTTT. This translates into CASSLAVSPLHF.

This chain joins TRBV6-5 and TRBJ1-5, with a tentative D call TRBD1 (5 bases). V was pared by 4 bases and J by 0 bases, with 7 bases between. The germline gives CDR1 MNHEY, CDR2 SVGAGI. The CDR3 spans 14 residues. The CDR3 nucleotides are TGTGCCAGCAGTTGGACAAGTAGCAATCAGCCCCAGCATTTT. It codes for CASSWTSSNQPQHF.

The chain has TRBV9 and TRBJ2-5, with 7 positions matching TRBD2. With V trimmed by 0 bases and J by 2 bases, 10 bases remained unmatched. The germline CDR1 and CDR2 sequences are SGDLS and YYNGEE. The CDR3 is made up of 17 amino acids. CDR3: CASSVGGEAGLQETQYF. The CDR3 DNA is TGTGCCAGCAGCGTAGGAGGGGAAGCGGGACTTCAAGAGACCCAGTACTTC.

This clone appeared once. The chain links TRBV19 to TRBJ1-6, with D possibly matching TRBD1 (5 bases). This CDR3 contains 15 residues. Between the trimmed V and J ends, which lost 3 bases and 5 bases, there was a span of 11 bases. Looked up from germline, CDR1 is LNHDA and CDR2 is SQIVND (reference sequence). CDR3 region: CASSMFGTNNSPLHF. The DNA of the CDR3 is TGTGCCAGTAGTATGTTTGGGACCAATAATTCACCCCTCCACTTT.

The chain uses TRBV28 and TRBJ1-5; 9 bases agree with TRBD1. Germline V gives CDR1 MDHEN, CDR2 SYDVKM. Germline trimming cut 2 bases from V and 6 bases from J; bases unmatched to any gene: 5. The CDR3 totals 15 residues. DNA for the CDR3: TGTGCCAGCAGTTTAGTACAGGGGGCCGTTCAGCCCCAGCATTTT. This codes for CASSLVQGAVQPQHF.

The chain links TRBV6-4 to TRBJ2-3; 8 nucleotides line up with TRBD1. There are 16 residues in the CDR3. Per germline, CDR1 MRHNA and CDR2 SNTAGT. The V segment lost 0 bases and the J segment 6 bases; nucleotides outside the gene matches: 8. The CDR3 here is CASSDSGTGTTDTQYF. In DNA, the CDR3 is TGTGCCAGCAGTGACTCGGGGACAGGCACGACGGATACGCAGTATTTT.

This chain links TRBV13 with TRBJ1-2; D is unresolved. The CDR3 contains 13 residues. Germline V gives CDR1 PRHDT, CDR2 FYEKMQ (reference sequence). V gave up 5 bases and J gave up 5 bases, with 12 bases separating them. The CDR3 DNA follows: TGTGCCAGCAGCCTAAGTCGTTCTTATGGCTACACCTTC. It codes for CASSLSRSYGYTF.

The count of this clone is one. The CDR3 reads CASSLGLAGGYNEQFF. The DNA for the CDR3 is TGCGCCAGCAGCTTGGGTTTAGCGGGAGGATACAATGAGCAGTTCTTC. The chain links TRBV5-1 to TRBJ2-1; 10 bases fit TRBD2. Germline lookup yields CDR1 SGHRS and CDR2 YFSETQ. The CDR3 length is 16 residues. The ends lost 0 bases at V and 4 bases at J; junction bases unmatched: 4. The complete variable domain, with remaining parts taken from reference TRBV5-1 and TRBJ2-1, reads KAGVTQTPRYLIKTRGQQVTLSCSPISGHRSVSWYQQTPGQGLQFLFEYFSETQRNKGNFPGRFSGRQFSNSRSEMNVSTLELGDSALYLCASSLGLAGGYNEQFFGPGTRLTVL.

The chain recombines TRBV7-9 with TRBJ1-1; D ambiguous. The V gene lost 5 bases and the J gene lost 0 bases, with 7 bases spanning the gap. CDR1 and CDR2 from the germline V gene are SEHNR and FQNEAQ (reference sequence). This CDR3 region has 13 residues. CDR3 sequence (DNA): TGTGCCAGCAGCGCGAATATGAACACTGAAGCTTTCTTT. It specifies CASSANMNTEAFF.

This rearrangement joins TRBV10-3 to TRBJ2-3; D is perhaps TRBD2 (5 bases). V lost 2 bases, J lost 8 bases, and 23 bases lay in between. Germline V gene lookup returns CDR1 ENHRY and CDR2 SYGVKD. CDR3 size: 17 residues. This chain's CDR3 is CAISELWLASPDGTQYF. For the CDR3, the DNA is TGTGCCATCAGTGAGCTCTGGCTGGCTAGCCCAGATGGTACGCAGTATTTT.

The gene calls are TRBV19 and TRBJ1-1, with D tentatively TRBD1 (6 bases). The germline V and J ends were trimmed by 3 bases and 0 bases, with 14 bases remaining between them. The CDR3 covers 16 residues. Per the germline V gene, CDR1 is LNHDA and CDR2 is SQIVND (reference sequence). CDR3 DNA sequence: TGTGCCAGTAGTATGGGCAGGGGAACGATGAACACTGAAGCTTTCTTT. Translation gives CASSMGRGTMNTEAFF.

The rearrangement joins TRBV2 to TRBJ2-3; 9 nucleotides match TRBD1. V shed 10 bases and J 3 bases; nucleotides not matched to a gene: 11. CDR3 length equals 15 residues. Germline V gives CDR1 SNHLY, CDR2 FYNNEI. CDR3 nucleotides: TGTGCCAAAATACCGGGACAGGGCTCGACAGATACGCAGTATTTT. Its protein is CAKIPGQGSTDTQYF.

The gene calls are TRBV9 and TRBJ2-1, with D possibly being TRBD2 (6 bases). The CDR3 has 15 residues. Trimming stripped 2 bases from V and 10 bases from J, with 19 bases between. Germline-derived CDR1 and CDR2 are SGDLS and YYNGEE. CDR3 DNA sequence: TGTGCCAGCAGCGTCCGGGACTGGACGGTTTCCGAGCAGTTCTTC. Translating gives CASSVRDWTVSEQFF.

The gene calls are TRBV28 and TRBJ1-5; TRBD1 matches 8 bases. This CDR3 contains 16 residues. The V segment lost 4 bases and the J segment 5 bases; nucleotides outside the gene matches: 10. CDR1 is MDHEN, CDR2 SYDVKM, per germline. For the CDR3, the DNA is TGTGCCAGCAGTTCCCTGGACAGGGTTTTACATCAGCCCCAGCATTTT. It encodes CASSSLDRVLHQPQHF.

A single count supports this clone. The chain recombines TRBV6-6 with TRBJ2-7, with TRBD2 identical over 16 bases. With 6 bases clipped from V and 2 bases from J, the junction kept 13 bases outside the gene matches. Germline V gene sequence: CDR1 MNHNY, CDR2 SVGAGI (reference sequence). CDR3 length equals 19 residues. The CDR3 is CASSLISGTSGRAAYEQYF. The CDR3 DNA follows: TGTGCCAGCAGCTTAATATCCGGGACTAGCGGGAGGGCGGCCTACGAGCAGTACTTC.

This clone has a single count. The rearrangement joins TRBV5-1 to TRBJ2-7; 8 bases line up with TRBD2. Germline V gene data show CDR1 as SGHRS and CDR2 as YFSETQ. Losses at the gene ends were 2 bases for V and 5 bases for J; bases not matched to a gene: 9. The CDR3 covers 15 residues. The CDR3 DNA sequence: TGCGCCAGCAGCTTTACCGGGACTAGAGACGACGAGCAGTACTTC. Translating it yields CASSFTGTRDDEQYF. The full variable domain, with the rest looked up from reference TRBV5-1 and TRBJ2-7, is KAGVTQTPRYLIKTRGQQVTLSCSPISGHRSVSWYQQTPGQGLQFLFEYFSETQRNKGNFPGRFSGRQFSNSRSEMNVSTLELGDSALYLCASSFTGTRDDEQYFGPGTRLTVT.

The chain has TRBV6-5 and TRBJ1-2; 8 bases map to TRBD1. Germline V gene sequence: CDR1 MNHEY, CDR2 SVGAGI. V shed 2 bases, J shed 0 bases, and the junction held 5 bases outside the gene matches. This CDR3 region has 16 residues. The CDR3 is CASSYGGTGSNYGYTF. As DNA, the CDR3 is TGTGCCAGCAGTTACGGGGGGACAGGTTCTAACTATGGCTACACCTTC.

The chain employs TRBV28 and TRBJ1-2, with a weak D call TRBD1 (5 bases). The V gene lost 2 bases and the J gene lost 8 bases, with 9 bases spanning the gap. Germline CDR1 reads MDHEN; CDR2 reads SYDVKM. The CDR3 contains 12 residues. This CDR3 is CASSLIGDGYTF. The CDR3 coding sequence is TGTGCCAGCAGTTTAATCGGGGACGGCTACACCTTC.